This TCR beta chain was observed in a study of OX40 agonist ivuxolimab in advanced cancers. Germline V gene sequence: CDR1 LNHDA, CDR2 SQIVND (reference sequence). With 3 bases clipped from V and 5 bases from J, the junction kept 12 bases outside the gene matches. The CDR3 sequence is 16 residues long. Sequencing used immunoSEQ multiplex PCR; TCRdb keeps in-frame clones, though not all of them. The sample yields roughly 70,000 clones, 65% to 90% seen once. This clone was detected only once. The sample here was CD4+ or CD8+ T cells sorted from blood, taken in a trial of the OX40 agonist ivuxolimab. This TCR derives from an adult with an advanced solid tumor such as melanoma, head and neck, liver or kidney cancer. The V call is TRBV19, the J call TRBJ2-5, with 7 bases matching TRBD2. The CDR3 nucleotides are TGTGCCAGTAGTATTGACTTGGAGGGAGGGAGGGAGACCCAGTACTTC. Its translation is CASSIDLEGGRETQYF.